A selection of T cell receptor beta chains follows, all from one sample in a study of cytomegalovirus exposure and HLA in healthy donors. The protocol was immunoSEQ multiplex PCR, while the TCRdb copy is restricted to in-frame clones and leaves out a portion. The sample includes 150,000 to 200,000 clones, roughly 80% of them seen just once. The material sequenced was PBMCs. The receptor source for this set is a man aged 45-65 years in good health and CMV-seropositive. Each CDR3 is given with its conserved first and last residue. Each record gives: clone size, J gene, D gene, V gene, CDR3 DNA, CDR3 protein. The D gene is left open where the match is weak. Some rows mark clone size as missing; the rest say once, few, many or name a class of expanded clone.

NA | TRBJ2-5 | TRBD1 | TRBV6-1 | TGTGCCAGCAGTGAAGGGGGGACAGTGACCATGAAGACCCAGTACTTC | CASSEGGTVTMKTQYF
NA | TRBJ2-7 | NA | TRBV5-1 | TGCGCCAGCAGCCTACCCTCCACTTACGAGCAGTACTTC | CASSLPSTYEQYF
NA | TRBJ2-2 | TRBD2 | TRBV7-9 | TGTGCCAGCAGCTTAGCCGGGACTAGCGGGATGAACACCGGGGAGCTGTTTTTT | CASSLAGTSGMNTGELFF
NA | TRBJ2-5 | NA | TRBV2 | TGTGCCAGCCAAGACAACGTTAAGACCCAGTACTTC | CASQDNVKTQYF
NA | TRBJ1-1 | NA | TRBV20-1 | TGCAGTGCTGCCCACTTCACTGAAGCTTTCTTT | CSAAHFTEAFF
NA | TRBJ2-5 | TRBD2 | TRBV10-3 | TGTGCCACCCTACTTGGGGTAGCGGGAATTGGACCTCGCCTAGAGACCCAGTACTTC | CATLLGVAGIGPRLETQYF
NA | TRBJ2-1 | NA | TRBV18 | TGTGCCAGCTCCAGCAGGGGAGCGATATACAATGAGCAGTTCTTC | CASSSRGAIYNEQFF
NA | TRBJ2-5 | TRBD2 | TRBV10-2 | TGCGCCAGCAGTCAGAGCGGGGGGGCCTTAGAGACCCAGTACTTC | CASSQSGGALETQYF
NA | TRBJ2-1 | NA | TRBV7-2 | TGTGCCAGCAGCTTAGTATCCAGGCTCAATGAGCAGTTCTTC | CASSLVSRLNEQFF
NA | TRBJ2-2 | TRBD1 | TRBV18 | TGTGCCAGCTCACCGACAGGGGGCTGGGGCACCGGGGAGCTGTTTTTT | CASSPTGGWGTGELFF
few | TRBJ2-5 | NA | TRBV30 | TGTGCCTGGAATCTGGGGGGGACCCAGTACTTC | CAWNLGGTQYF
few | TRBJ1-1 | TRBD1 | TRBV30 | TGTGCCTGGAGTCGACAGGGGCTCGCGGCTTTCTTT | CAWSRQGLAAFF
NA | TRBJ1-2 | NA | TRBV6-5 | TGTGCCACCTGGTTACAGGGACCTAAGACCGGCTACACCTTC | CATWLQGPKTGYTF
NA | TRBJ2-7 | NA | TRBV10-3 | TGTGCCATCAGTGTCAGAGCGGACGAGCAGTACTTC | CAISVRADEQYF
NA | TRBJ1-1 | NA | TRBV5-5 | TGTGCCAGCAGCCCCGACGGGACACCGAACACTGAAGCTTTCTTT | CASSPDGTPNTEAFF
once | TRBJ1-2 | NA | TRBV2 | TGTGCCAGCAGTGAAGAGTCGGGGGGCCGTGGCTACACCTTC | CASSEESGGRGYTF
NA | TRBJ2-2 | NA | TRBV4-1 | TGCGCCAGCAGCCAAGGGACTTCCGGGGAGCTGTTTTTT | CASSQGTSGELFF
few | TRBJ1-1 | NA | TRBV5-1 | TGCGCCAGCAGTTTCTGGGGGAGGGAAGCTTTCTTT | CASSFWGREAFF
NA | TRBJ1-3 | NA | TRBV7-9 | TGTGCCAGCAGCTTCTCGGCGGACACCATATATTTT | CASSFSADTIYF
NA | TRBJ1-4 | TRBD1 | TRBV28 | TGTGCCAGCACTCGGGACAGGGAATTAATTAATGAAAAACTGTTTTTT | CASTRDRELINEKLFF
NA | TRBJ2-2 | TRBD2 | TRBV18 | TGTGCCAGCTCACCACTCGATATGGCGGCGGGAGGGAGGACCGGGGAGCTGTTTTTT | CASSPLDMAAGGRTGELFF
NA | TRBJ2-7 | NA | TRBV5-1 | TGCGCCAGCAGCTGGGGTGTGGGGGCTTGGGAGCAGTACTTC | CASSWGVGAWEQYF
NA | TRBJ2-6 | TRBD1 | TRBV2 | TGTGCCAGCGTCGGGACAGGGACCTCTGGGGCCAACGTCCTGACTTTC | CASVGTGTSGANVLTF
once | TRBJ1-1 | TRBD1 | TRBV6-1 | TGTGCCAGCAATACCCGGACAGGTGGCACTGAAGCTTTCTTT | CASNTRTGGTEAFF
NA | TRBJ2-2 | NA | TRBV10-3 | TGTGCCATCAGTGAGATAGAGGGAGTCGGGGAGCTGTTTTTT | CAISEIEGVGELFF
NA | TRBJ1-5 | TRBD1 | TRBV28 | TGTGCCAGCAGTTCCGTCGGGACAGATTTTAATCAGCCCCAGCATTTT | CASSSVGTDFNQPQHF
NA | TRBJ2-2 | TRBD2 | TRBV5-1 | TGCGCCAGCAGCTGGGGGGGGGACACCGGGGAGCTGTTTTTT | CASSWGGDTGELFF